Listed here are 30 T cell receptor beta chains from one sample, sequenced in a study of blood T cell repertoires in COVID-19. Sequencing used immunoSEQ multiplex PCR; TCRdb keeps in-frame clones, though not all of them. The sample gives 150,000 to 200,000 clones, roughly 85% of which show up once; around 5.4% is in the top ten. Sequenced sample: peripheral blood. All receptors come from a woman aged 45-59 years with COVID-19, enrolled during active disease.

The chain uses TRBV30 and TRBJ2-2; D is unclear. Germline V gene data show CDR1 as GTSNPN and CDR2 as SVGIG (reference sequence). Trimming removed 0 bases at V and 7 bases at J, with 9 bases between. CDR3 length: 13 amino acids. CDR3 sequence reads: CAWSVRSDGELFF. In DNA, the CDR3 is TGTGCCTGGAGTGTACGGAGCGACGGGGAGCTGTTTTTT.

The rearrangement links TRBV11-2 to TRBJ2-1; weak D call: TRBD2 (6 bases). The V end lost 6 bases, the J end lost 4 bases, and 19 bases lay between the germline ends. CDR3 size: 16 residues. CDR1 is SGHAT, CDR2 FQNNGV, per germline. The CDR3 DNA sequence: TGTGCCAGCAGTCCTATCCGGGGGACCCTATACAATGAGCAGTTCTTC. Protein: CASSPIRGTLYNEQFF.

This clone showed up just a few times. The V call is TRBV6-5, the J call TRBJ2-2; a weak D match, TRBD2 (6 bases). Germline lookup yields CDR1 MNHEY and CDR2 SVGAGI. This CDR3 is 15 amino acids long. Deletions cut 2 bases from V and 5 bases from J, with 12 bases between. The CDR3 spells CASSYGGDGTGELFF. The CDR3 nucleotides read TGTGCCAGCAGTTACGGAGGGGACGGTACCGGGGAGCTGTTTTTT.

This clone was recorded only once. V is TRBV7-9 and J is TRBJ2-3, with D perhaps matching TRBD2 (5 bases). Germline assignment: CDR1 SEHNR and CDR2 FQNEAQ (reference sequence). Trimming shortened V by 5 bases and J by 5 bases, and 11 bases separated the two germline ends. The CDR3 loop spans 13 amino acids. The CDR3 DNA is TGTGCCAGCAGCCCCCGAGGGAGAGATACGCAGTATTTT. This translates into CASSPRGRDTQYF.

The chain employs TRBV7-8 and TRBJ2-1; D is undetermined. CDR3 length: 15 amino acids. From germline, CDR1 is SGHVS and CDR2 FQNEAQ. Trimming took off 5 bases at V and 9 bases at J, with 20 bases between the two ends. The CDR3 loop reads CASSLNPGFEGEQFF. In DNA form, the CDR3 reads TGTGCCAGCAGCCTGAACCCCGGGTTTGAAGGTGAGCAGTTCTTC.

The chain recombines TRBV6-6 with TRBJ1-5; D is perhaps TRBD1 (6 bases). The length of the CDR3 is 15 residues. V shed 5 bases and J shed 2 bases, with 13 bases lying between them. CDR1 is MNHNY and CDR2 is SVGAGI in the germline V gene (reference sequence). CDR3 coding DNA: TGTGCCAGCAGTAGCGGACAGACAGGCAATCAGCCCCAGCATTTT. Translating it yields CASSSGQTGNQPQHF.

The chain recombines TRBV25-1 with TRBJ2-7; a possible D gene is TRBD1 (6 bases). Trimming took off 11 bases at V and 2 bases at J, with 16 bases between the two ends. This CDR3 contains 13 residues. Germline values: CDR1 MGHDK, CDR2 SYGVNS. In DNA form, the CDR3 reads TGTGCCGCCGGGCTTCAGGGGCCCTACGAGCAGTACTTC. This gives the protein CAAGLQGPYEQYF.

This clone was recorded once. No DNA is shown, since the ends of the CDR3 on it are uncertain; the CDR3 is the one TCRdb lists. CDR3 protein: CASSSSPGTGPYGYTF. The J gene is TRBJ1-2, the V gene TRBV28; TRBD1 is the table's D call and was not checked against the DNA. CDR1 is MDHEN and CDR2 is SYDVKM in the germline V gene. The CDR3 is 16 residues long, ends included.

The CDR3 reads CASSYGATGAYEQYF. The CDR3 nucleotides are TGTGCCAGCAGTTACGGGGCGACAGGAGCCTACGAGCAGTACTTC. The chain couples TRBV6-5 to TRBJ2-7; tentative D call: TRBD1 (6 bases). This CDR3 has 15 residues. The germline V and J ends were trimmed by 2 bases and 2 bases, with 13 bases remaining between them. The germline V gene has CDR1 MNHEY and CDR2 SVGAGI.

The chain's CDR3 is CASSHSGQGWSYNEQFF. The CDR3 coding sequence is TGCGCCAGCAGCCATAGCGGGCAGGGATGGTCCTACAATGAGCAGTTCTTC. This rearrangement joins TRBV4-1 to TRBJ2-1; 7 bases align to TRBD2. Unmatched junction bases numbered 9, after V lost 3 bases and J lost 1 base. The CDR3 runs to 17 residues. From germline, CDR1 is MGHRA and CDR2 YSYEKL.

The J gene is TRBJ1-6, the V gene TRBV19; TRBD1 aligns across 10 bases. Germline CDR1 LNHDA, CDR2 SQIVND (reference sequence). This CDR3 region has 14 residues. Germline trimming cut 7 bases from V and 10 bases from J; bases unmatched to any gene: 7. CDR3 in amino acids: CASTLGTGVSPLHF. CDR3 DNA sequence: TGTGCCAGTACCTTAGGGACAGGGGTGTCACCCCTCCACTTT. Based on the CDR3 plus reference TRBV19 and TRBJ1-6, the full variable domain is DGGITQSPKYLFRKEGQNVTLSCEQNLNHDAMYWYRQDPGQGLRLIYYSQIVNDFQKGDIAEGYSVSREKKESFPLTVTSAQKNPTAFYLCASTLGTGVSPLHFGNGTRLTVT.

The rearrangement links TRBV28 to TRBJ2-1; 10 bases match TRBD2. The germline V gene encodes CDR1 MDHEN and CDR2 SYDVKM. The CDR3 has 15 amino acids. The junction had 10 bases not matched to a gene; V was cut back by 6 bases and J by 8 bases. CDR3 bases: TGTGCCAGCAGACCAGAGCGGGGGGGCCCCGATGAGCAGTTCTTC. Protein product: CASRPERGGPDEQFF.

The CDR3: CASSIGTGPWETQYF. Written as DNA, the CDR3 is TGTGCCAGCAGCATCGGGACTGGACCGTGGGAGACCCAGTACTTC. The chain couples TRBV9 to TRBJ2-5; possibly TRBD2 for D (6 bases). Trimming pared 4 bases from V and 5 bases from J, leaving 18 bases between. Germline V lookup: CDR1 SGDLS, CDR2 YYNGEE. This CDR3 spans 15 amino acids.

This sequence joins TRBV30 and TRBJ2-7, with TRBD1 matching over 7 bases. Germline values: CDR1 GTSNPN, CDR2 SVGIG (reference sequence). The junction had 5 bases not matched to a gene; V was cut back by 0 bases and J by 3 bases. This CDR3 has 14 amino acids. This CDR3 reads CAWSVRAGGYEQYF. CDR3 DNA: TGTGCCTGGAGTGTACGTGCAGGGGGCTACGAGCAGTACTTC.

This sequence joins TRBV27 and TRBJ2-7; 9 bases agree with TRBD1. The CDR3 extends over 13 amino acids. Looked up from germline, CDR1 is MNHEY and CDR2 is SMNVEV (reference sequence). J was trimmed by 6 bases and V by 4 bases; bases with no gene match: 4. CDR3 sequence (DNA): TGTGCCAGCAGTTCCCGGACAGGGGCCGAGCAGTACTTC. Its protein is CASSSRTGAEQYF.

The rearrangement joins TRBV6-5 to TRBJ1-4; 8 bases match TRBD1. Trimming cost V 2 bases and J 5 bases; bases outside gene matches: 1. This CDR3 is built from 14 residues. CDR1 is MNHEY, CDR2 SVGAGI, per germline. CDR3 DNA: TGTGCCAGCAGTTACGGACAGGGCAATGAAAAACTGTTTTTT. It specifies CASSYGQGNEKLFF.

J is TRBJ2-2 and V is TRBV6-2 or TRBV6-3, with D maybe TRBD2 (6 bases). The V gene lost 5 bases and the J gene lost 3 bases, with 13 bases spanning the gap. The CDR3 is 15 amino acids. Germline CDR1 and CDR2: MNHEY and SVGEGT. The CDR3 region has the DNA TGTGCCAGCAGTCTCGGGACTCTAGACACCGGGGAGCTGTTTTTT. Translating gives CASSLGTLDTGELFF.

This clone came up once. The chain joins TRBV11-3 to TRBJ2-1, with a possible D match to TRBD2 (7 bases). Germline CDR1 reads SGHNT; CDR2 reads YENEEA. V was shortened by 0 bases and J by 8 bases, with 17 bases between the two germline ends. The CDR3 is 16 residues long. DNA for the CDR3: TGTGCCAGCAGCTTAGAGTGGGGGGGGCCCCGCGATGAGCAGTTCTTC. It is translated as CASSLEWGGPRDEQFF.

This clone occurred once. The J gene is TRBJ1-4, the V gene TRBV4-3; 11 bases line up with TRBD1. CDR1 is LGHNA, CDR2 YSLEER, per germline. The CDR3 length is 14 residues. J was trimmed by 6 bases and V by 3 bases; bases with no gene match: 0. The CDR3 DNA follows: TGCGCCAGCAGCCAGGGACAGGGGGATGAAAAACTGTTTTTT. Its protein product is CASSQGQGDEKLFF.

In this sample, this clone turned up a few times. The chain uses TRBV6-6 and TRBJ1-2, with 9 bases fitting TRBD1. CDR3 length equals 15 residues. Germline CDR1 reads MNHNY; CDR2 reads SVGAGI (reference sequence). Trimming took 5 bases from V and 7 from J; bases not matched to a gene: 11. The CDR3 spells CASSQDRGALGGYTF. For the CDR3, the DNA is TGTGCCAGCAGTCAGGACAGGGGCGCGTTGGGTGGCTACACCTTC.

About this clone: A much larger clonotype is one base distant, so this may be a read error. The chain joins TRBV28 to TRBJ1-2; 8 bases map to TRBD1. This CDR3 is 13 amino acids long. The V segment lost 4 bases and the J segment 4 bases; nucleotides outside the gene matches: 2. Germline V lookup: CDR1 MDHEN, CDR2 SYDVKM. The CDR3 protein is CASSSDRGYGYTF. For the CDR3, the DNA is TGTGCCAGCAGTTCCGACAGGGGCTATGGCTACACCTTC.

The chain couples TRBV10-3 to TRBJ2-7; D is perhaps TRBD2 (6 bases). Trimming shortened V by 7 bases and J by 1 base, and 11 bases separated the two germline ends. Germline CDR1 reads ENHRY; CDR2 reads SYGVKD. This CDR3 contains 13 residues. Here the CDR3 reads CAITDGGSYEQYF. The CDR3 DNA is TGTGCCATCACCGACGGGGGATCCTACGAGCAGTACTTC.

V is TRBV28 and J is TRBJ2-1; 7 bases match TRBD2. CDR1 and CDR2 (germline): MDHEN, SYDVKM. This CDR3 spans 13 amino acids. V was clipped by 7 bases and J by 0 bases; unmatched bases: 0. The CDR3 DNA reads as TGTGCCAGCACGGGGGGCTCCTACAATGAGCAGTTCTTC. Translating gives CASTGGSYNEQFF.

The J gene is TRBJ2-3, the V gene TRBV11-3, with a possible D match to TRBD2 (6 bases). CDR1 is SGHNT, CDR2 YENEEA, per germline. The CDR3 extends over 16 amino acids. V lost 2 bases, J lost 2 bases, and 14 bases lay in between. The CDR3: CASSLLTGVPTDTQYF. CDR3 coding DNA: TGTGCCAGCAGCTTATTGACGGGGGTACCCACAGATACGCAGTATTTT. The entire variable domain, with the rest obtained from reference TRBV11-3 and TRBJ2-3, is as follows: EAGVVQSPRYKIIEKKQPVAFWCNPISGHNTLYWYLQNLGQGPELLIRYENEEAVDDSQLPKDRFSAERLKGVDSTLKIQPAELGDSAVYLCASSLLTGVPTDTQYFGPGTRLTVL.

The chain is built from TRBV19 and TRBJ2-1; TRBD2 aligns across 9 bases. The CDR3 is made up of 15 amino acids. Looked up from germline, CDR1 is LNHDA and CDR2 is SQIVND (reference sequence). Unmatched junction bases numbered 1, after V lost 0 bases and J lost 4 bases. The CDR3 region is CASSIDSGGYNEQFF. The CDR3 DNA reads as TGTGCCAGTAGTATAGATAGCGGGGGTTACAATGAGCAGTTCTTC.

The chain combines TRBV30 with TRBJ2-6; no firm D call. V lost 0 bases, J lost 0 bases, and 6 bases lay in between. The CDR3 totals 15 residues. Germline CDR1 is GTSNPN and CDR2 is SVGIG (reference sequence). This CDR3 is CAWSVPYSGANVLTF. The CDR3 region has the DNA TGTGCCTGGAGTGTTCCGTACTCTGGGGCCAACGTCCTGACTTTC.

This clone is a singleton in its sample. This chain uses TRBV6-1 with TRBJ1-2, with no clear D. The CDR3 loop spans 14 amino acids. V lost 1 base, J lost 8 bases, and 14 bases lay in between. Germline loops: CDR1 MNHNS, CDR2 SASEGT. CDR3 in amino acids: CASSEVGSREGYTF. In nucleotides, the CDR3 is TGTGCCAGCAGTGAAGTGGGCTCACGGGAAGGCTACACCTTC.

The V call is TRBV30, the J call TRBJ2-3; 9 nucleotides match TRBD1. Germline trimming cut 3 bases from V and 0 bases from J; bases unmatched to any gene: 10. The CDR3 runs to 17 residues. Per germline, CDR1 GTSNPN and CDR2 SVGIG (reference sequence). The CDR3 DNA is TGTGCCTGGAGGCATACCGGGACAGGGCGAAGCACAGATACGCAGTATTTT. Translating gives CAWRHTGTGRSTDTQYF.

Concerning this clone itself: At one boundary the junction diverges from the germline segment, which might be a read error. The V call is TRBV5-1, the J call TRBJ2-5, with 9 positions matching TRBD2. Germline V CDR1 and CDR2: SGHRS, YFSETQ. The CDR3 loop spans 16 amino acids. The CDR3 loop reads CASSLEAAGGQVTQYF. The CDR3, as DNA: TGCGCCAGCAGCTTGGAGGCAGCGGGGGGTCAAGTGACCCAGTACTTC.

The CDR3 DNA reads TGTGCCAGCAGTTACTCGATCGGGGGACAAGAGACCCAGTACTTC. This translates into CASSYSIGGQETQYF. V and J are TRBV6-5 and TRBJ2-5; weak D call: TRBD2 (6 bases). Trimming took 0 bases from V and 2 from J, leaving 10 bases between them. The V gene's germline CDR1 is MNHEY and CDR2 SVGAGI. CDR3 length equals 15 residues.